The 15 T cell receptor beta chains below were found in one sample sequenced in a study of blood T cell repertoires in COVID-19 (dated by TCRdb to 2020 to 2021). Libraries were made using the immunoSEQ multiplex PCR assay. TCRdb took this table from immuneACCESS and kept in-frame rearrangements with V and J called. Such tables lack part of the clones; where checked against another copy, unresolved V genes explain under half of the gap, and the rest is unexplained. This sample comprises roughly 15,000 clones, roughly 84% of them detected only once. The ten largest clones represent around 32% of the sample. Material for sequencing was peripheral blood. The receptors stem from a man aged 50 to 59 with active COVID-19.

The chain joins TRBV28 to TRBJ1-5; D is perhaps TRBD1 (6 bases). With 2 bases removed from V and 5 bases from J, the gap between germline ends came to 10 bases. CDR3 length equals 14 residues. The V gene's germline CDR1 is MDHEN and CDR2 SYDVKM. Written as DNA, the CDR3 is TGTGCCAGCAGTTTAACAGGGTTGGATCAGCCCCAGCATTTT. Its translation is CASSLTGLDQPQHF.

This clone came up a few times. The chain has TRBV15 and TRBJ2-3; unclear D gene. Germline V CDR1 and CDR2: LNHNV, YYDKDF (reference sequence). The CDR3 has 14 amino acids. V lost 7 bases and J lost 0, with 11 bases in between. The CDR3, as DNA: TGTGCCACCACTTTTTTAACTAGCACAGATACGCAGTATTTT. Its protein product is CATTFLTSTDTQYF.

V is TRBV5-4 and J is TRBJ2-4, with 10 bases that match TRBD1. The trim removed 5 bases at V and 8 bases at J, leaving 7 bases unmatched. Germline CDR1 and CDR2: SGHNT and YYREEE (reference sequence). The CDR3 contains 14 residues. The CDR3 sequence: CASSSGQGIDIQYF. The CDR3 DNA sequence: TGTGCCAGCAGTTCGGGACAGGGGATAGACATTCAGTACTTC.

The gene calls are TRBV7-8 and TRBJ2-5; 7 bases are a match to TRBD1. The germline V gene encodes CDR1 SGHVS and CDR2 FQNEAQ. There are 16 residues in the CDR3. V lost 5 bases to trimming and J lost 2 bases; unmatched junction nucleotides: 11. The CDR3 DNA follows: TGTGCCAGCAGCCTTACGAGGGACAGACCACAAGAGACCCAGTACTTC. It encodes CASSLTRDRPQETQYF.

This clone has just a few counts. The CDR3 nucleotides read TGTGCCAGTAGTATAGGTCTAGCGGGAGGTGAGGAGCTGTTTTTT. Amino acids: CASSIGLAGGEELFF. V is TRBV19 and J is TRBJ2-2; 11 bases agree with TRBD2. CDR3 size: 15 residues. Losses at the gene ends were 1 base for V and 10 bases for J; bases not matched to a gene: 5. CDR1 and CDR2 from the germline V gene are LNHDA and SQIVND (reference sequence).

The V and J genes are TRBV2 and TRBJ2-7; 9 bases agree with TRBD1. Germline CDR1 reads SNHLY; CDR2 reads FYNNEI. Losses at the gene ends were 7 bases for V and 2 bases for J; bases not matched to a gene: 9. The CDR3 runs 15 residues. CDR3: CASNTGGRVPYEQYF. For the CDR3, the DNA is TGTGCCAGCAATACAGGGGGCCGGGTCCCCTACGAGCAGTACTTC. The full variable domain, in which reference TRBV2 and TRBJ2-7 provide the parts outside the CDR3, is EPEVTQTPSHQVTQMGQEVILRCVPISNHLYFYWYRQILGQKVEFLVSFYNNEISEKSEIFDDQFSVERPDGSNFTLKIRSTKLEDSAMYFCASNTGGRVPYEQYFGPGTRLTVT.

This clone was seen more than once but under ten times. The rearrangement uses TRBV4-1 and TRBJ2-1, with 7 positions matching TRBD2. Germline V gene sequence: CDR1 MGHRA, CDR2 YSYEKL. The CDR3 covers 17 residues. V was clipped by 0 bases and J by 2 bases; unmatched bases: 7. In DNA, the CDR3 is TGCGCCAGCAGCCAAGAGCATCCTAGCGGAGCCTACAATGAGCAGTTCTTC. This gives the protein CASSQEHPSGAYNEQFF.

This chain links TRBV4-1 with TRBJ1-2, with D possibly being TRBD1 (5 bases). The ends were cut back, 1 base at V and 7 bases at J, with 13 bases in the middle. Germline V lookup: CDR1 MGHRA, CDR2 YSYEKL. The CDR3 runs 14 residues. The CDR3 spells CASSQGAGLGGYTF. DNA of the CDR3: TGCGCCAGCAGCCAAGGGGCGGGGCTTGGTGGCTACACCTTC.

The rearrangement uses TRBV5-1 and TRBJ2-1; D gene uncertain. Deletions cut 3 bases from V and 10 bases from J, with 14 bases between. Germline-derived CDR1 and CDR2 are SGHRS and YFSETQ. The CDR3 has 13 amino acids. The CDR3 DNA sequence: TGCGCCAGCAGCTCGACAAATAAGGTAGAGCAGTTCTTC. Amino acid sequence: CASSSTNKVEQFF.

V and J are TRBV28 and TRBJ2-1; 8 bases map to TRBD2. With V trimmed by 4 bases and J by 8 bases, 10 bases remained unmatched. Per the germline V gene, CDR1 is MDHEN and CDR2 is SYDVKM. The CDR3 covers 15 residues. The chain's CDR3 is CASSSQSGSLDEQFF. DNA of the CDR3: TGTGCCAGCAGTTCACAAAGCGGGAGTCTAGATGAGCAGTTCTTC.

Written as DNA, the CDR3 is TGTGCCAGCAGTGATTCCGGGACTAGCAGATACAATGAGCAGTTCTTC. This gives the protein CASSDSGTSRYNEQFF. This chain uses TRBV6-4 with TRBJ2-1, with 9 positions matching TRBD2. CDR3 length equals 16 residues. Germline V gene lookup returns CDR1 MRHNA and CDR2 SNTAGT. V dropped 3 bases and J dropped 4; count of bases not matched to a gene: 7.

The CDR3 reads CASSLPRTGANYEQYF. The CDR3 DNA reads as TGTGCCAGCAGTTTACCCAGGACAGGGGCCAACTACGAGCAGTACTTC. V gene TRBV28 combines with J gene TRBJ2-7; 9 positions agree with TRBD1. The CDR3 sequence is 16 residues long. Germline V gives CDR1 MDHEN, CDR2 SYDVKM. The junction had 8 bases not matched to a gene; V was cut back by 2 bases and J by 3 bases.

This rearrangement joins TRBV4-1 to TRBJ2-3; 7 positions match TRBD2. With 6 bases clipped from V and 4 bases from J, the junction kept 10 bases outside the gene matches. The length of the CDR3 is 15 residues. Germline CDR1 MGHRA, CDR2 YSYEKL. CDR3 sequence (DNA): TGCGCCAGCAGGGACCCCACGGGGGGTGCAGATACGCAGTATTTT. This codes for CASRDPTGGADTQYF.

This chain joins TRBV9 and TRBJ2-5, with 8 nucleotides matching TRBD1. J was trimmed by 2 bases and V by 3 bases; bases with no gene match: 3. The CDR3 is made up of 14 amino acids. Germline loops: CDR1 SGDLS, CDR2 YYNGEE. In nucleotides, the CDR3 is TGTGCCAGCAGCGGGACAGGGTCTCAAGAGACCCAGTACTTC. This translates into CASSGTGSQETQYF. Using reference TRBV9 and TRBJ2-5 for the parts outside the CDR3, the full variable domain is DSGVTQTPKHLITATGQRVTLRCSPRSGDLSVYWYQQSLDQGLQFLIQYYNGEERAKGNILERFSAQQFPDLHSELNLSSLELGDSALYFCASSGTGSQETQYFGPGTRLLVL.

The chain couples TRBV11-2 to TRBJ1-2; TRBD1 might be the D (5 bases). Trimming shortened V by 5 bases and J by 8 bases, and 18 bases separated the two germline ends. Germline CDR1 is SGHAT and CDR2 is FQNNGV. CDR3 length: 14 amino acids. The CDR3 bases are TGTGCCAGCAGCCCTCGGCAGACAGTTTTAGGCTACACCTTC. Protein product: CASSPRQTVLGYTF.